A single sample is the source of the 3 T cell receptor beta chains below, sequenced in a study of CDR3 diversity in severe acne. MiXCR, run by TCRdb on the PCR reads, gives a single entry per CDR3 protein. The table records 79,000 or so distinct CDR3 sequences, approximately 54% of them present only once. The sample comprised blood. Receptors originate from a male donor with severe acne vulgaris.

The rearrangement uses TRBV20-1 and TRBJ2-7; 13 nucleotides align to TRBD2. Trimming removed 5 bases from V and 5 bases from J; junction bases left unmatched: 3. CDR1 is DFQATT and CDR2 is SNEGSKA in the germline V gene (reference sequence). This CDR3 has 13 amino acids. The CDR3 region is CSAAGLAGDEQYF. CDR3 in DNA: TGCAGTGCTGCCGGACTAGCGGGAGACGAGCAGTACTTC.

The chain combines TRBV4-1 with TRBJ1-2; D perhaps matches TRBD1 (5 bases). The CDR3 is made up of 15 amino acids. Trimming pared 1 base from V and 5 bases from J, leaving 14 bases between. Germline loops: CDR1 MGHRA, CDR2 YSYEKL. CDR3 loop: CASSQVGDRGYGYTF. Here the CDR3 DNA reads TGCGCCAGCAGCCAAGTAGGGGACCGAGGATATGGCTACACCTTC.

This chain connects TRBV5-1 to TRBJ1-2; TRBD1 might be the D (5 bases). The CDR3 totals 12 residues. Germline V lookup: CDR1 SGHRS, CDR2 YFSETQ. Trimming removed 3 bases from V and 8 bases from J, with 11 bases in between. The CDR3 protein is CASSWGGSGYTF. The CDR3 nucleotides are TGCGCCAGCAGCTGGGGGGGAAGCGGCTACACCTTC.